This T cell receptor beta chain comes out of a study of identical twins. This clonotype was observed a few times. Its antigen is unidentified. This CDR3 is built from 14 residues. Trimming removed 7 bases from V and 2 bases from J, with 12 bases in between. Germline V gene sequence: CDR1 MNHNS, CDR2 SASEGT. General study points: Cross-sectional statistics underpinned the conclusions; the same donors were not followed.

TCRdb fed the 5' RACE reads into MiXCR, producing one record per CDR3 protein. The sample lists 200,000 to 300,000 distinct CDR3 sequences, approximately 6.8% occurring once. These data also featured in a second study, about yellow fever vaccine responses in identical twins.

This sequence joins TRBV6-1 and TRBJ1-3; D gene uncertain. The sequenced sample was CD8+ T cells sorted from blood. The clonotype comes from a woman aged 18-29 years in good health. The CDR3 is CASIPVATGNTIYF. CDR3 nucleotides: TGTGCCAGCATCCCGGTTGCGACTGGAAACACCATATATTTT.